This T cell receptor (beta chain) was identified in a study of blood T cell repertoires in COVID-19. For the study at large: Some COVID-19 samples were acute and others convalescent; all came from the United States, Italy and Spain. T cells, B-cell-depleted T cells, or PBMCs supplied cDNA or gDNA.

Germline V gene sequence: CDR1 MNHNS, CDR2 SASEGT. With 0 bases removed from V and 0 bases from J, the gap between germline ends came to 9 bases. The CDR3 sequence is 17 residues long. In the original analysis: Reference gene primer amplification yielded estimated nucleated cell counts. Only in-frame clones appear in the TCRdb table, and some are missing; sequencing was by immunoSEQ multiplex PCR. V and J calls and clone size come straight from that table; D and trimming were deduced from the DNA. The sample has approximately 270,000 clones, over 75% seen once. Followed over time, Seattle patients had been enrolled while infection was active.

Sequencing used peripheral blood. The chain is built from TRBV6-1 and TRBJ1-6; D remains unclear. This sequence was found in a human donor with COVID-19, enrolled during active disease. The donor label of this sample is uncertain. The CDR3 here is CASSEAAASSYNSPLHF. CDR3 in DNA: TGTGCCAGCAGTGAAGCGGCAGCGAGCTCCTATAATTCACCCCTCCACTTT.